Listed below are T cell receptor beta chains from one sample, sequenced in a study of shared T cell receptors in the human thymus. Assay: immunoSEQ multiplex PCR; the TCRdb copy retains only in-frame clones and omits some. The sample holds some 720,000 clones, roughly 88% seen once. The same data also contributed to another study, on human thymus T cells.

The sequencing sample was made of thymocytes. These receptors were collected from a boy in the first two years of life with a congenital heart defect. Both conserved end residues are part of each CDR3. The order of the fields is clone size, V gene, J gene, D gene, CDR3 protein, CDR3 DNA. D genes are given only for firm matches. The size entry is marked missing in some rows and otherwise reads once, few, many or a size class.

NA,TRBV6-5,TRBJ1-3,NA,CASSSGRTASGNTIYF,TGTGCCAGCAGTTCGGGCAGGACAGCCTCTGGAAACACCATATATTTT
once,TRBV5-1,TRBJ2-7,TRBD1,CASSSGTGIHEQYF,TGCGCCAGCAGCTCCGGGACAGGGATCCACGAGCAGTACTTC
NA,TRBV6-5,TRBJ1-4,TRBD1,CASKSGQRKEKLFF,TGTGCCAGCAAGTCGGGACAGCGGAAAGAAAAACTGTTTTTT
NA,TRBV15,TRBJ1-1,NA,CATSSGPGPGGAFF,TGTGCCACCAGCAGCGGGCCGGGCCCGGGAGGAGCTTTCTTT
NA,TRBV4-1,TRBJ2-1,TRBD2,CASSQDQTSGRGDEQFF,TGCGCCAGCAGCCAAGATCAGACTAGCGGGAGGGGGGATGAGCAGTTCTTC
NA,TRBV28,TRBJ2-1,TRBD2,CASSLRASGTDNEQFF,TGTGCCAGCAGTTTACGGGCTAGCGGGACGGACAATGAGCAGTTCTTC
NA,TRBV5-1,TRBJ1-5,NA,CAFPPAACDGTQQPLSNQPQHF,TGCGCCTTTCCGCCAGCAGCTTGCGACGGGACACAGCAACCTCTTAGCAATCAGCCCCAGCATTTT
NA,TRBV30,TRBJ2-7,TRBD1,CAWTGTGAYEQYF,TGTGCCTGGACCGGGACAGGGGCCTACGAGCAGTACTTC
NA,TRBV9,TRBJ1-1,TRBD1,CASSVFRGENTEAFF,TGTGCCAGCAGCGTGTTCAGGGGGGAGAACACTGAAGCTTTCTTT
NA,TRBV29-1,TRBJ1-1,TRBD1,CSVSRIGQDCYTEAFF,TGCAGCGTTTCACGGATAGGACAGGATTGTTACACTGAAGCTTTCTTT
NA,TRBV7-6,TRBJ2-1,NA,CASSPGGEEVSYNEQFF,TGTGCCAGCAGCCCCGGTGGGGAGGAGGTCTCCTACAATGAGCAGTTCTTC
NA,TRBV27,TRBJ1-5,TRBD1,CASSDRDGQPQHF,TGTGCCAGCAGCGACAGGGATGGACAGCCCCAGCATTTT
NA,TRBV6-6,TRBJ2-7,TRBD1,CASSYSRQGIPYEQYF,TGTGCCAGCAGTTACTCGAGACAGGGAATTCCCTACGAGCAGTACTTC
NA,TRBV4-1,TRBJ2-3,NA,CASSQRGPGGSGNDTDTQYF,TGCGCCAGCAGCCAAAGGGGGCCGGGGGGTAGCGGGAATGACACAGATACGCAGTATTTT
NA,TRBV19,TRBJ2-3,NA,CASRGRETDTQYF,TGTGCCAGTAGGGGCCGGGAGACAGATACGCAGTATTTT
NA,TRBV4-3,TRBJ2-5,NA,CASSQEDREGKETQYF,TGCGCCAGCAGCCAAGAGGACAGGGAGGGCAAAGAGACCCAGTACTTC
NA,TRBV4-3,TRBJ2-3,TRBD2,CASSQRGLAGGQSADTQYF,TGCGCCAGCAGCCAAAGGGGACTAGCGGGAGGTCAGAGCGCAGATACGCAGTATTTT
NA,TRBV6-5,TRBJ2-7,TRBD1,CASSFVQGAGDEQYF,TGTGCCAGCAGTTTCGTACAGGGGGCTGGCGACGAGCAGTACTTC
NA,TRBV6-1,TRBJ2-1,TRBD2,CASRGSGRTYNEQFF,TGTGCCAGCAGGGGGAGCGGGAGAACTTACAATGAGCAGTTCTTC
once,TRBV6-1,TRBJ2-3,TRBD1,CASSVPPGQVMGDTQYF,TGTGCCAGCAGTGTCCCCCCCGGACAGGTTATGGGAGATACGCAGTATTTT
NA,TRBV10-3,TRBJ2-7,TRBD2,CAVQAGDDHEQYF,TGTGCCGTTCAAGCGGGAGATGACCACGAGCAGTACTTC
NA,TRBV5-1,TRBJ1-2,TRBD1,CASSVRQGPNYGYTF,TGCGCCAGCAGCGTCAGACAGGGCCCTAACTATGGCTACACCTTC
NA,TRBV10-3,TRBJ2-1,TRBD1,CAISESGTGYNEQFF,TGTGCCATCAGTGAGTCGGGGACAGGCTACAATGAGCAGTTCTTC
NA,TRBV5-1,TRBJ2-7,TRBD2,CASSSGLAGGWRHEQYF,TGCGCCAGCAGCTCCGGACTAGCGGGGGGATGGAGACACGAGCAGTACTTC
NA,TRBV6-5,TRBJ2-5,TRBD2,CASSYQGLAGVETQYF,TGTGCCAGCAGTTACCAGGGACTAGCGGGAGTGGAGACCCAGTACTTC
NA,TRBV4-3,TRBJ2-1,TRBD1,CASSQVPGQGARNEQFF,TGCGCCAGCAGCCAAGTGCCGGGACAGGGGGCCCGAAATGAGCAGTTCTTC
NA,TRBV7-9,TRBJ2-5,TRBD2,CASSLTGGQETQYF,TGTGCCAGCAGCCTGACGGGGGGCCAAGAGACCCAGTACTTC
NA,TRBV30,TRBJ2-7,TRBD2,CALGHLAGGRYEQYF,TGTGCCTTGGGCCATTTAGCGGGAGGGCGGTACGAGCAGTACTTC
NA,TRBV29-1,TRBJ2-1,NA,CSVEDSLRVYNEQFF,TGCAGCGTTGAAGATTCGTTACGGGTCTACAATGAGCAGTTCTTC
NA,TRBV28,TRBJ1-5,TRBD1,CASSLLTGEPQPQHF,TGTGCCAGCAGTTTGTTGACAGGGGAGCCCCAGCCCCAGCATTTT
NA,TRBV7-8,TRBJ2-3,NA,CASNRGATSTDTQYF,TGTGCCAGCAATCGGGGGGCGACTAGCACAGATACGCAGTATTTT
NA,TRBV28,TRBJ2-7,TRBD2,CATNTRDYVYEQYF,TGTGCCACCAACACCCGGGACTACGTCTACGAGCAGTACTTC
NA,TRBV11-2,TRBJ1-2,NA,CASSSPARGASNYGYTF,TGTGCCAGCAGCTCTCCGGCCAGGGGAGCGTCTAACTATGGCTACACCTTC
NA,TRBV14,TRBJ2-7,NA,CASSQEDSYKNEQYF,TGTGCCAGCAGCCAAGAGGACAGCTACAAGAACGAGCAGTACTTC
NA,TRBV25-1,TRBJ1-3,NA,CATYSGNTIYF,TGTGCCACCTACTCTGGAAACACCATATATTTT
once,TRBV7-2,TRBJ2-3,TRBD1,CASSSRDRGPLSTDTQYF,TGTGCCAGCAGCTCACGGGACAGGGGTCCCCTTAGCACAGATACGCAGTATTTT
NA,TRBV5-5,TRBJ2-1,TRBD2,CASSLGLAGGNEQFF,TGTGCCAGCAGCTTGGGACTAGCGGGAGGCAATGAGCAGTTCTTC
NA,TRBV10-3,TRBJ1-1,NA,CAITEGGSTEAFF,TGTGCCATCACCGAGGGTGGGAGCACTGAAGCTTTCTTT
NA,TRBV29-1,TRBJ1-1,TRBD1,CSVAGQGAEAFF,TGCAGCGTTGCAGGACAGGGGGCAGAGGCTTTCTTT
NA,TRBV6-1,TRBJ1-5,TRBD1,CATGDREAYQPQHF,TGTGCCACCGGGGACAGGGAGGCCTATCAGCCCCAGCATTTT
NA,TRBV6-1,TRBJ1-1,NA,CASSGCEAKNRHTEAFF,TGTGCCAGCAGTGGATGTGAGGCCAAAAACCGACACACTGAAGCTTTCTTT
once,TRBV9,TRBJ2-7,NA,CASSVGGGRGMDEQYF,TGTGCCAGCAGCGTAGGCGGGGGCAGGGGTATGGACGAGCAGTACTTC
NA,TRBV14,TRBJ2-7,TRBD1,CASSRSPTGGPATSSEQYF,TGTGCCAGCAGCCGATCACCGACAGGGGGCCCGGCTACTAGCTCCGAGCAGTACTTC
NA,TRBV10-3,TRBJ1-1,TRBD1,CAISESKGQLTEAFF,TGTGCCATCAGTGAGTCGAAGGGACAGCTCACTGAAGCTTTCTTT
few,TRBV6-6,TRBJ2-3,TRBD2,CASSYPGLAVTDTQYF,TGTGCCAGCAGTTATCCGGGACTAGCGGTCACAGATACGCAGTATTTT
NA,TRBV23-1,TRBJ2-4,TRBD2,CASSQRWTSEYF,TGCGCCAGCAGTCAACGCTGGACTAGCGAGTACTTC
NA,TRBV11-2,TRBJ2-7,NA,CAGANISYEQYF,TGTGCCGGGGCTAATATCTCCTACGAGCAGTACTTC
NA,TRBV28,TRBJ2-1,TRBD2,CASSLEGTSSDNEQFF,TGTGCCAGCAGTTTAGAGGGGACTAGCTCTGACAATGAGCAGTTCTTC
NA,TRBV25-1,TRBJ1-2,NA,CASRGGGANYGYTF,TGTGCCAGCCGTGGCGGCGGGGCAAACTATGGCTACACCTTC
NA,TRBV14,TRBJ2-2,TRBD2,CASSTQTSGRAGELFF,TGTGCCAGCAGCACGCAGACTAGCGGGAGGGCCGGGGAGCTGTTTTTT
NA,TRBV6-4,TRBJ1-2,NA,CASSDFHRAYGYTF,TGTGCCAGCAGTGACTTCCACAGGGCCTATGGCTACACCTTC
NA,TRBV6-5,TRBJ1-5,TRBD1,CASSLDRADQPQHF,TGTGCCAGCAGCCTAGACAGGGCGGATCAGCCCCAGCATTTT
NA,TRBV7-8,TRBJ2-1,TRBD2,CASSLAGIGGRVRRDFF,TGTGCCAGCAGCTTAGCCGGCATTGGCGGGAGGGTCCGGAGAGACTTCTTC